This entry concerns a single T cell receptor (beta chain). Antigen unknown. The data stem from a study of cytomegalovirus exposure and HLA in healthy donors. Study outcomes and limitations: Many donors carried some public TCRs, although rarity characterized most TCR sequences. In a later analysis, several top co-occurrence clusters appeared linked to parvovirus B19, influenza, CMV and Epstein-Barr virus. Among the CMV-associated chains, three were confirmed in vitro as specific for CMV antigens. Prior analysis indicated that the majority of TCR beta V segments exhibited productivity approximately 90% or approximately 30% of the time.

The PCR contained 60 Vbeta and 13 Jbeta primers. Sequencing was performed with immunoSEQ multiplex PCR; in TCRdb, only in-frame clones are kept and a portion is missing. Its table records roughly 140,000 clones. CDR3 length equals 14 residues. Germline CDR1 and CDR2: SGHTA and FQGTGA. The ends lost 2 bases at V and 15 bases at J; junction bases unmatched: 9. The chain is built from TRBV7-3 and TRBJ2-1; TRBD2 matches 11 bases. The sample comprised PBMCs. The clonotype originates from a middle-aged man in good health and CMV-seronegative. The CDR3 protein is CASSLGVAGGDRFF. Written as DNA, the CDR3 is TGTGCCAGCAGCTTAGGCGTAGCGGGGGGGGATCGGTTCTTC.